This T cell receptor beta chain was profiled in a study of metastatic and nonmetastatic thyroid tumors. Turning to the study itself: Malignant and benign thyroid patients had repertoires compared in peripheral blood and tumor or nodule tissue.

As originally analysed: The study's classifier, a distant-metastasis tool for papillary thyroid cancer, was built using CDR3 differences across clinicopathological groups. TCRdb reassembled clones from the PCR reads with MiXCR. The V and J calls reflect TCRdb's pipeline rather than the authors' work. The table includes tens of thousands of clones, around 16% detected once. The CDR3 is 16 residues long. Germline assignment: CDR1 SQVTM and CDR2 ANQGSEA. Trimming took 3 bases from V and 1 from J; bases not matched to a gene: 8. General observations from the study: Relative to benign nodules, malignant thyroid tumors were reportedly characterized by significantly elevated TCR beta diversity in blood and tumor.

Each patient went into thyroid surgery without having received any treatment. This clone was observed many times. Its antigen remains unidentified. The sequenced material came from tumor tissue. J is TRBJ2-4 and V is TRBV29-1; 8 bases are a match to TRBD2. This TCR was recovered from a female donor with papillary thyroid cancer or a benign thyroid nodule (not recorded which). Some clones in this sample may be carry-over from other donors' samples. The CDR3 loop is CSVERLAMAAKNIQYF. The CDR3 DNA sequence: TGCAGCGTTGAGAGACTAGCGATGGCGGCCAAAAACATTCAGTACTTC.